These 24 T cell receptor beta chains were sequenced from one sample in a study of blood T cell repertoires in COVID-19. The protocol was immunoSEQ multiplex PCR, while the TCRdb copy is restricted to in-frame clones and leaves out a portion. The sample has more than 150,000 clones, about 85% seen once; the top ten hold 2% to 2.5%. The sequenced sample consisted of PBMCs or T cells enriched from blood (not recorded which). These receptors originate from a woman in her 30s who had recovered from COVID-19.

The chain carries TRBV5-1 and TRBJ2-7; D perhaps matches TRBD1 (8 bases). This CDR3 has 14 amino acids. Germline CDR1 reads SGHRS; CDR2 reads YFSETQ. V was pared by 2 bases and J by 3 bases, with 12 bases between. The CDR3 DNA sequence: TGCGCCAGCAGCTTTACAGGGGGGGACTACGAGCAGTACTTC. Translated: CASSFTGGDYEQYF.

CDR3 region: CASSPRQMDNEQFF. Here the CDR3 DNA reads TGCGCCAGCAGCCCCCGACAGATGGACAATGAGCAGTTCTTC. The chain recombines TRBV4-3 with TRBJ2-1; D is possibly TRBD1 (5 bases). The CDR3 totals 14 residues. Germline V gene sequence: CDR1 LGHNA, CDR2 YSLEER. V lost 4 bases and J 5 bases, leaving 12 bases between the germline ends.

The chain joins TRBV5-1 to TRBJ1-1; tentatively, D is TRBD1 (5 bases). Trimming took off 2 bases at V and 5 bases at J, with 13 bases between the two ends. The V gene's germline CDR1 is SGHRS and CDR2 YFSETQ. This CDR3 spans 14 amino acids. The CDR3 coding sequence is TGCGCCAGCAGCTTTACAGGCGGCCGGACTGAAGCTTTCTTT. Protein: CASSFTGGRTEAFF.

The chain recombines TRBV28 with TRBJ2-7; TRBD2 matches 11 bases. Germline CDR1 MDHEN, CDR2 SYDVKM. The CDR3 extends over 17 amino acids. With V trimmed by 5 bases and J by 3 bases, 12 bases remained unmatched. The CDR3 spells CASSPPRTSGYFYEQYF. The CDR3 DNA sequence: TGTGCCAGCAGTCCCCCCAGGACTAGCGGGTATTTCTACGAGCAGTACTTC.

CDR3 DNA: TGTGCCAGCAGTGACGGCCCCACAGATACGCAGTATTTT. It is translated as CASSDGPTDTQYF. The chain recombines TRBV6-4 with TRBJ2-3, with no clear D. V was pared by 2 bases and J by 2 bases, with 5 bases between. Germline V gives CDR1 MRHNA, CDR2 SNTAGT. The CDR3 runs 13 residues.

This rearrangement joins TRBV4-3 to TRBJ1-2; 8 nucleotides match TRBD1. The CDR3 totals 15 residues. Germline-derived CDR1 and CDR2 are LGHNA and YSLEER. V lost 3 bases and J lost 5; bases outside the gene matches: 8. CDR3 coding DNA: TGCGCCAGCAGCCAGGTTCCGGGACAGGATTATGGCTACACCTTC. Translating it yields CASSQVPGQDYGYTF.

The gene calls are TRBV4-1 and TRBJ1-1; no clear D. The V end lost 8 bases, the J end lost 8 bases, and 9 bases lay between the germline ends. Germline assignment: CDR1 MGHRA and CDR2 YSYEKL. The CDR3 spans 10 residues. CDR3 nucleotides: TGCGCCAGCGGAGCCCCAGAAGCTTTCTTT. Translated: CASGAPEAFF.

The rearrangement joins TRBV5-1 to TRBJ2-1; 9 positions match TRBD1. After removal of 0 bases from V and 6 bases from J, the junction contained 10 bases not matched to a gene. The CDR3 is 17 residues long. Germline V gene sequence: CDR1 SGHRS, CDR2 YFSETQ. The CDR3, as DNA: TGCGCCAGCAGCTTGGGGGGACAGGGCCGTGGGGTCAATGAGCAGTTCTTC. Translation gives CASSLGGQGRGVNEQFF.

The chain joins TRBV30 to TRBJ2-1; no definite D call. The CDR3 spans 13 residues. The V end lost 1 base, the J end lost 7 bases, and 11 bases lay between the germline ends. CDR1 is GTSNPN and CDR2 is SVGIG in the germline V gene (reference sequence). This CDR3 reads CAWSGRSRNEQFF. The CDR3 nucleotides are TGTGCCTGGAGTGGAAGGAGCAGAAATGAGCAGTTCTTC.

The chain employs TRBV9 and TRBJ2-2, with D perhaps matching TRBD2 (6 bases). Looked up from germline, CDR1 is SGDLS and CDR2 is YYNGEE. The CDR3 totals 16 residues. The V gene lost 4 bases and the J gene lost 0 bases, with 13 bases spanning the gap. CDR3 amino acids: CASSPRGAANTGELFF. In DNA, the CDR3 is TGTGCCAGCAGCCCGCGGGGAGCAGCGAACACCGGGGAGCTGTTTTTT.

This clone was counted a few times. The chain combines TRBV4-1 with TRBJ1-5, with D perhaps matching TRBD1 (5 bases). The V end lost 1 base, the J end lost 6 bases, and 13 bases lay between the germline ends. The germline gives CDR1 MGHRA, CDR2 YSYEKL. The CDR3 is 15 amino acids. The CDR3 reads CASSQGLGVGQPQHF. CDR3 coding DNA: TGCGCCAGCAGCCAAGGATTAGGGGTAGGTCAGCCCCAGCATTTT.

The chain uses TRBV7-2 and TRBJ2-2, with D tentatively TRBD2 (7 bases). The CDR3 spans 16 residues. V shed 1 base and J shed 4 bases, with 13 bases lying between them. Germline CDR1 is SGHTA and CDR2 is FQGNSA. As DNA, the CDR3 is TGTGCCAGCAGCTTAGTTGGGGGGGCCGGCACCGGGGAGCTGTTTTTT. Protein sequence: CASSLVGGAGTGELFF.

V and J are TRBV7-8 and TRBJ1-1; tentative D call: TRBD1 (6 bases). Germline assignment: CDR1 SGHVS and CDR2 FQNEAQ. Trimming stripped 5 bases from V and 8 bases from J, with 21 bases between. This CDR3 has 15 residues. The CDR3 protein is CASSPLDSPSLEAFF. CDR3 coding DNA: TGTGCCAGCAGCCCCCTGGACAGTCCTTCCCTAGAAGCTTTCTTT.

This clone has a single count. Written as DNA, the CDR3 is TGCGCCAGCAGCTACCCAGGGGGCAGAGAGACCCAGTACTTC. Protein product: CASSYPGGRETQYF. This chain joins TRBV5-1 and TRBJ2-5, with 8 bases that match TRBD1. V dropped 3 bases and J dropped 4; count of bases not matched to a gene: 5. Germline values: CDR1 SGHRS, CDR2 YFSETQ. CDR3 length: 14 residues. Drawing the rest from reference TRBV5-1 and TRBJ2-5, the complete variable domain is KAGVTQTPRYLIKTRGQQVTLSCSPISGHRSVSWYQQTPGQGLQFLFEYFSETQRNKGNFPGRFSGRQFSNSRSEMNVSTLELGDSALYLCASSYPGGRETQYFGPGTRLLVL.

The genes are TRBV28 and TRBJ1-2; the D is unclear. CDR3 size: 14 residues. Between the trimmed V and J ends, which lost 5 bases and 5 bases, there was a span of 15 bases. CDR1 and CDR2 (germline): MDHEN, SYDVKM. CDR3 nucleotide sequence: TGTGCCAGCAGTCGGCCCCCGGAGGCTTATGGCTACACCTTC. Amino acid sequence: CASSRPPEAYGYTF.

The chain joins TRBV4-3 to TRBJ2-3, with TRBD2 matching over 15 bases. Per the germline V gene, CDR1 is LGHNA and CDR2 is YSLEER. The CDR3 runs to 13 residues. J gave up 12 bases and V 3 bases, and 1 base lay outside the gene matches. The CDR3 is CASSQGLAGGQYF. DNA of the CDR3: TGCGCCAGCAGCCAGGGACTAGCGGGAGGACAGTATTTT.

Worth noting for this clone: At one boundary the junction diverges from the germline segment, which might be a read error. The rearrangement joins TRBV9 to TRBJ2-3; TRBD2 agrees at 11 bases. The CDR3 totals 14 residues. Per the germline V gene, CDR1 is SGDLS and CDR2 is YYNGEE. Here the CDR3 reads CASSGTHSGGDRDF. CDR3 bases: TGTGCCAGCAGCGGGACCCATAGCGGGGGGGACCGAGATTTT.

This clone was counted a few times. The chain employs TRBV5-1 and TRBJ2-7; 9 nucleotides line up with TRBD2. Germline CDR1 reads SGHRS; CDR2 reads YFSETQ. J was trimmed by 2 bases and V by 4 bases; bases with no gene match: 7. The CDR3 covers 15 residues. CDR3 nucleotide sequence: TGCGCCAGCAGCCGAGGTAGCGGGGGACCCTACGAGCAGTACTTC. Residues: CASSRGSGGPYEQYF.

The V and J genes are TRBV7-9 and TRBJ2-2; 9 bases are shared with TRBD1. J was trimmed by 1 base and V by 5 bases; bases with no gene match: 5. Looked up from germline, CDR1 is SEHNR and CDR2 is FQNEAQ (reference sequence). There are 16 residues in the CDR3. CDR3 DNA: TGTGCCAGCAGCATAGGGACAGGGCAGAACACCGGGGAGCTGTTTTTT. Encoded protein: CASSIGTGQNTGELFF.

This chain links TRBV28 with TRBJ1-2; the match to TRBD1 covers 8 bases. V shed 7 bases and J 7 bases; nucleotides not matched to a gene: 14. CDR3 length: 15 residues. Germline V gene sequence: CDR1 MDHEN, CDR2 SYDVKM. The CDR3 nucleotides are TGTGCCAGCACTCGGCAGGGGGCGAAACATGGTGGCTACACCTTC. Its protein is CASTRQGAKHGGYTF.

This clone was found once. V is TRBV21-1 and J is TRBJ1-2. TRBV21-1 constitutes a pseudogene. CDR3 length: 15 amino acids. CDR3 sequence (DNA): TGTGCCAGCAGCAAACGGCACCGGTTCTTGAGGGGCTACACCTTC. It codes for CASSKRHRFLRGYTF.

CDR3 loop: CASRVNARRDSYEQYF. DNA of the CDR3: TGTGCCAGCCGCGTCAACGCAAGGAGAGACTCCTACGAGCAGTACTTC. This chain joins TRBV2 and TRBJ2-7; no definite D call. CDR3 length: 16 residues. The ends were cut back, 8 bases at V and 0 bases at J, with 20 bases in the middle. Germline lookup yields CDR1 SNHLY and CDR2 FYNNEI.

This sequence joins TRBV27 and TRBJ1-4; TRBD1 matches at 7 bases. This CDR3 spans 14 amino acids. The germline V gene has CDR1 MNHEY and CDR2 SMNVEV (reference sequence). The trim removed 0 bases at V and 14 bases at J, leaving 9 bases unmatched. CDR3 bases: TGTGCCAGCAGTTTATCGACCAGGGGGAATTGGCTGTTTTTT. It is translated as CASSLSTRGNWLFF.

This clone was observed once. The CDR3 DNA is TGTGCCAGCAGCACCTGGGACAGGGGGCCCTCTGAAAAACTGTTTTTT. Translation gives CASSTWDRGPSEKLFF. This chain connects TRBV7-4 to TRBJ1-4; 12 bases match TRBD1. The CDR3 runs 16 residues. Germline V gene sequence: CDR1 SGHVT, CDR2 SQSDAQ. V was clipped by 5 bases and J by 7 bases; unmatched bases: 8. Supplemented by reference TRBV7-4 and TRBJ1-4, the full variable domain reads GAGVSQSPRYKVAKRGRDVALRCDSISGHVTLYWYRQTLGQGSEVLTYSQSDAQRDKSGRPSGRFSAERPERSVSTLKIQRTEQGDSAVYLCASSTWDRGPSEKLFFGSGTQLSVL.